This T cell receptor beta chain was captured by sequencing in a study of shared clonotypes between healthy human individuals. Note on this clone: Its target is not known.

Study-wide results and limits: Clonotype sharing among donors likely depends on sequencing depth. Shared clonotypes across all four donors exceeded non-shared ones in generation probability.

TCRdb's table, derived via immunoSEQ multiplex PCR, lists solely in-frame clones and lacks some. The sample carries more than 90,000 clones, roughly 69% recorded once. Germline lookup yields CDR1 SGHAT and CDR2 FQNNGV. The V gene lost 3 bases and the J gene lost 0 bases, with 6 bases spanning the gap. The CDR3 runs to 15 residues. V usage is TRBV11-2 and J usage is TRBJ2-6, with D unclear. The receptor comes from a man aged 30 to 39 in good health. Material for sequencing was memory CD8+ T cells sorted from blood. Subset meaning: CD45RO+ cells pooled with CCR7-negative TemRA cells. Here the CDR3 reads CASSFSASGANVLTF. For the CDR3, the DNA is TGTGCCAGCAGCTTTTCTGCCTCTGGGGCCAACGTCCTGACTTTC.